The 19 T cell receptor beta chains below were found in one sample sequenced in a study of blood T cells in healthy people across ages (dated by TCRdb to the mid-2010s). Library generation was performed with 5' RACE. TCRdb lists the instrument as Illumina HiSeq 2500. A second PCR of roughly 6 to 11 cycles was run with a J-beta primer mix and a sample-barcoded 5' primer. TCRdb reprocessing: public reads trimmed at Q25 with fastp, clones called with MiXCR, in-frame beta chains kept. Identical CDR3 proteins give one entry, which carries the most common genes and DNA. The sample has hundreds of thousands of distinct CDR3 sequences on record, around 28% of them singletons. The ten most abundant clones make up around a sixth of the sample. Sequenced material: blood. Source of these receptors: a woman older than 75 in good health.

There are a few counts of this clonotype. The gene calls are TRBV30 and TRBJ1-5; 7 bases line up with TRBD1. There are 14 residues in the CDR3. The junction had 5 bases not matched to a gene; V was cut back by 0 bases and J by 6 bases. Germline CDR1 reads GTSNPN; CDR2 reads SVGIG (reference sequence). The CDR3: CAWSVRGGRQPQHF. The CDR3 DNA sequence: TGTGCCTGGAGTGTACGAGGGGGCCGTCAGCCCCAGCATTTT. Using reference TRBV30 and TRBJ1-5 for the parts outside the CDR3, the full variable domain is SQTIHQWPATLVQPVGSPLSLECTVEGTSNPNLYWYRQAAGRGLQLLFYSVGIGQISSEVPQNLSASRPQDRQFILSSKKLLLSDSGFYLCAWSVRGGRQPQHFGDGTRLSIL.

Notes on this clonotype: Just one base apart from a much larger clone, this may be a read error. This chain links TRBV20-1 with TRBJ2-3; a weak D match, TRBD1 (5 bases). From germline, CDR1 is DFQATT and CDR2 SNEGSKA (reference sequence). V was cut by 3 bases and J by 5 bases, with 21 bases left in between. The CDR3 runs to 16 residues. The CDR3 nucleotides are TGCAGTGCTAGGATCGTCGTAACCCAGGGCATAGATACGCAGTATTTT. It translates to CSARIVVTQGIDTQYF.

This clonotype occurred a few times. The chain recombines TRBV29-1 with TRBJ1-4, with 9 positions matching TRBD1. J was trimmed by 6 bases and V by 4 bases; bases with no gene match: 6. The CDR3 covers 14 residues. Germline V lookup: CDR1 SQVTM, CDR2 ANQGSEA. Written as DNA, the CDR3 is TGCAGCGTTGGGAGGACAGGGGCTGATGAAAAACTGTTTTTT. As protein: CSVGRTGADEKLFF.

The V call is TRBV5-1, the J call TRBJ1-1; 11 bases fit TRBD1. Per germline, CDR1 SGHRS and CDR2 YFSETQ. The CDR3 extends over 14 amino acids. J gave up 8 bases and V 5 bases, and 8 bases lay outside the gene matches. The DNA of the CDR3 is TGCGCCAGCAGTCCCGGGACAGGGGGTTCCGAAGCTTTCTTT. This encodes CASSPGTGGSEAFF.

This clonotype was seen a few times. The chain recombines TRBV7-2 with TRBJ1-1; tentative D call: TRBD1 (5 bases). This CDR3 region has 15 residues. Germline lookup yields CDR1 SGHTA and CDR2 FQGNSA. Trimming took off 3 bases at V and 2 bases at J, with 13 bases between the two ends. The CDR3 loop is CASSLGPRTNTEAFF. CDR3 bases: TGTGCCAGCAGCTTGGGACCAAGGACCAACACTGAAGCTTTCTTT. Full variable domain (outside the CDR3, taken from reference TRBV7-2 and TRBJ1-1): GAGVSQSPSNKVTEKGKDVELRCDPISGHTALYWYRQSLGQGLEFLIYFQGNSAPDKSGLPSDRFSAERTGGSVSTLTIQRTQQEDSAVYLCASSLGPRTNTEAFFGQGTRLTVV.

The V call is TRBV2, the J call TRBJ1-5; D may be TRBD1 (5 bases). This CDR3 comprises 18 residues. V was pared by 7 bases and J by 1 base, with 23 bases between. CDR1 and CDR2 from the germline V gene are SNHLY and FYNNEI. Here the CDR3 reads CASTGQKGRGESNQPQHF. In DNA, the CDR3 is TGTGCCAGCACAGGACAAAAAGGACGGGGGGAGAGCAATCAGCCCCAGCATTTT.

This clonotype was counted ten times or more. The rearrangement joins TRBV6-5 to TRBJ2-5, with D tentatively TRBD1 (5 bases). Germline V gene sequence: CDR1 MNHEY, CDR2 SVGAGI. The CDR3 extends over 13 amino acids. The V end lost 3 bases, the J end lost 5 bases, and 10 bases lay between the germline ends. CDR3 in DNA: TGTGCCAGCAGTTATCCAGGGCGGGAGACCCAGTACTTC. Its translation: CASSYPGRETQYF.

This clonotype was recorded a few times. The chain joins TRBV5-8 to TRBJ1-5, with no clear D. Germline V gives CDR1 SGHTS, CDR2 YDEGEE. The V and J ends lost 4 bases and 4 bases respectively, with 12 bases between them. The CDR3 contains 14 residues. The CDR3 DNA follows: TGTGCCAGCAGCCCCCTCGGGGTTAATCAGCCCCAGCATTTT. Translating gives CASSPLGVNQPQHF.

This clonotype was observed a few times. The chain has TRBV9 and TRBJ1-2, with 8 bases lining up with TRBD1. CDR1 and CDR2 (germline): SGDLS, YYNGEE. This CDR3 is 14 amino acids long. Germline trimming cut 3 bases from V and 9 bases from J; bases unmatched to any gene: 10. Written as DNA, the CDR3 is TGTGCCAGCAGCGGAGGACAGGGAAGTTATCGCTACACCTTC. It codes for CASSGGQGSYRYTF.

The gene calls are TRBV10-3 and TRBJ2-7; no definite D call. Germline lookup yields CDR1 ENHRY and CDR2 SYGVKD. There are 11 residues in the CDR3. V lost 1 base, J lost 5 bases, and 3 bases lay in between. The CDR3 sequence: CAISEFNEQYF. CDR3 coding DNA: TGTGCCATCAGTGAGTTTAACGAGCAGTACTTC.

This clonotype was found many times. The V and J genes are TRBV6-5 and TRBJ2-5; 10 bases match TRBD1. Germline V gives CDR1 MNHEY, CDR2 SVGAGI. V trimming: 2 bases; J trimming: 7 bases; junction bases outside the gene matches: 4. This CDR3 is built from 14 residues. The CDR3 loop is CASSYGTGETTQYF. CDR3 in DNA: TGTGCCAGCAGTTACGGGACAGGGGAGACGACCCAGTACTTC.

This sequence joins TRBV20-1 and TRBJ2-1; 7 bases line up with TRBD1. V dropped 4 bases and J dropped 4; count of bases not matched to a gene: 7. The germline CDR1 and CDR2 sequences are DFQATT and SNEGSKA (reference sequence). This CDR3 has 14 residues. CDR3 sequence reads: CSATTGVWYNEQFF. CDR3 bases: TGCAGTGCTACCACAGGGGTGTGGTACAATGAGCAGTTCTTC.

The V gene is TRBV12-3 or TRBV12-4, the J gene TRBJ2-3; D call uncertain. Trimming removed 4 bases at V and 0 bases at J, with 14 bases between. There are 16 residues in the CDR3. CDR3 sequence: CASSSAITLSTDTQYF. The DNA of the CDR3 is TGTGCCAGCAGTTCCGCCATCACGCTGAGCACAGATACGCAGTATTTT.

The chain recombines TRBV7-2 with TRBJ1-3; 7 nucleotides line up with TRBD1. V lost 3 bases, J lost 9 bases, and 11 bases stayed unmatched. The CDR3 runs to 15 residues. Looked up from germline, CDR1 is SGHTA and CDR2 is FQGNSA. CDR3 sequence (DNA): TGTGCCAGCAGCTTGACCAGGGGGGGGCAAGGCACCATATATTTT. Translation: CASSLTRGGQGTIYF.

The CDR3 region is CASSQSPNLSTDTQYF. The CDR3, as DNA: TGTGCCAGCAGCCAATCCCCCAACCTTAGCACAGATACGCAGTATTTT. This chain joins TRBV3-1 and TRBJ2-3; no clear D gene. Germline CDR1 and CDR2: LGHDT and YNNKEL (reference sequence). The CDR3 contains 16 residues. Trimming took 2 bases from V and 0 from J, leaving 12 bases between them.

This clonotype showed up just a few times. The rearrangement links TRBV7-2 to TRBJ2-5; D is perhaps TRBD1 or TRBD2 (5 bases each). V gave up 3 bases and J gave up 11 bases, with 16 bases separating them. Germline V gene lookup returns CDR1 SGHTA and CDR2 FQGNSA. This CDR3 comprises 13 residues. The CDR3 is CASSLGPLREQYF. The CDR3 nucleotides are TGTGCCAGCAGCTTGGGACCGCTACGTGAGCAGTACTTC.

This chain uses TRBV12-3 or TRBV12-4 with TRBJ2-3; the D gene is possibly TRBD2 (6 bases). Trimming removed 5 bases from V and 11 bases from J, with 23 bases in between. The CDR3 runs to 15 residues. This chain's CDR3 is CASSKTRVTADVQYF. In DNA, the CDR3 is TGTGCCAGCAGTAAGACTAGAGTGACAGCAGATGTGCAGTATTTT.

This clonotype was seen many times. For the CDR3, the DNA is TGCAGCGTGGTCCCGGGACAGCCTGATGAGCAGTTCTTC. This translates into CSVVPGQPDEQFF. J is TRBJ2-1 and V is TRBV29-1; TRBD1 matches 7 bases. With 6 bases clipped from V and 8 bases from J, the junction kept 10 bases outside the gene matches. The CDR3 has 13 residues. Germline V lookup: CDR1 SQVTM, CDR2 ANQGSEA.

This clonotype showed up many times. This chain connects TRBV6-4 to TRBJ2-3; the match to TRBD2 covers 8 bases. V was pared by 9 bases and J by 2 bases, with 7 bases of the junction left unmatched. CDR1 and CDR2 from the germline V gene are MRHNA and SNTAGT. The length of the CDR3 is 14 residues. The CDR3 DNA follows: TGTGCCAGTAAAGCGGGGGACCACACAGATACGCAGTATTTT. This translates into CASKAGDHTDTQYF.